Listed here is a single T cell receptor beta chain. The antigen is not known. Template material for amplifying TCR beta CDR3 regions consisted of RNA transcripts. Using the HTBI primer set, a first-round RT-PCR was run on the TCR CDR3. TCRdb reprocessed the multiplex PCR reads via MiXCR and lists one record per CDR3 protein. The sample shows roughly 630,000 distinct CDR3 sequences, around 16% of them seen only once. The CDR3 totals 14 residues. CDR1 SEHNR and CDR2 FQNEAQ come from the germline V gene (reference sequence). V shed 2 bases and J shed 5 bases, with 13 bases lying between them. This sample was included in a study of T cells in Graves' hyperthyroidism and ophthalmopathy. General study findings and limits: Ophthalmopathy was identified by the model a median about six months ahead of onset. Blood also carried most thyroid clonotypes expanded above 0.001.

Each diagnosis drew on symptoms, thyroxine, TRAb, thyroid ultrasound and orbital computed tomography findings. The TCR was taken from a woman aged 30 to 39 with Graves' hyperthyroidism. The specimen was blood. The chain uses TRBV7-9 and TRBJ2-7; possible D gene TRBD1, 5 bases. The CDR3 nucleotides read TGTGCCAGCAGCTTAATTCCAGGGATCCACGAGCAGTACTTC. This translates into CASSLIPGIHEQYF.